The clone carrying this TCR beta chain was seen ten or more times. This sample was included in a study of T-cell reconstitution after alpha-beta-depleted transplantation in children. This CDR3 spans 13 amino acids. Trimming removed 5 bases at V and 8 bases at J, with 15 bases between. Unique molecular identifiers tagged the TCRbeta library. TCRdb re-called the PCR reads with MiXCR, one entry per CDR3 protein. The profile shows 140,000 to 150,000 distinct CDR3 sequences, 8.8% of them singletons. The V call is TRBV12-3 or TRBV12-4, the J call TRBJ1-2; no firm D call. The sequencing used PBMCs, mostly from graft donor cells, collected 180 days after TCRalphabeta/CD19-depleted stem cell transplant. This clonotype originated in a female patient aged 2-15 years who had a stem cell transplant for congenital amegakaryocytic thrombocytopenia, so the T cells may come from the graft donor. The CDR3 loop is CASSPTYSRGYTF. In DNA form, the CDR3 reads TGTGCCAGCAGTCCTACCTACAGTCGCGGCTACACCTTC.